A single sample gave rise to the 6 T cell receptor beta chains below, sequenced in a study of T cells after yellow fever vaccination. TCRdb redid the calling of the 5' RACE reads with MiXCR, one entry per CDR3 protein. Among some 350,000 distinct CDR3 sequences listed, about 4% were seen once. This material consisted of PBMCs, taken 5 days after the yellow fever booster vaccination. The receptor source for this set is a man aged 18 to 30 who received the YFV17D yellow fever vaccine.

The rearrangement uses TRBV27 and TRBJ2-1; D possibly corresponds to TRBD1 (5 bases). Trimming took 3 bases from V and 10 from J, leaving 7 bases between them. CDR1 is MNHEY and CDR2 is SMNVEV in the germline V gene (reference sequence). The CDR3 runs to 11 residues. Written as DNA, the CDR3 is TGTGCCAGCAGTTTTTCAGGGGAGCAGTTCTTC. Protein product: CASSFSGEQFF.

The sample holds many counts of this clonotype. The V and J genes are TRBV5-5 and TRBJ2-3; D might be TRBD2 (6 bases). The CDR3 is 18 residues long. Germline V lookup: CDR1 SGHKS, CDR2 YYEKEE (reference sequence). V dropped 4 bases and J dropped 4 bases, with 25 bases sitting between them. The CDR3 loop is CASSEIGLPFRQSDTQYF. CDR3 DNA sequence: TGTGCCAGCAGCGAAATAGGACTACCCTTTCGTCAATCAGATACGCAGTATTTT.

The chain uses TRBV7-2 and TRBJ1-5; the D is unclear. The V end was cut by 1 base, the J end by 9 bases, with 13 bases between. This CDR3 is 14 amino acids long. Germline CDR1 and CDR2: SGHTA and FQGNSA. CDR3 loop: CASSLVPPPGPQHF. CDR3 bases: TGTGCCAGCAGCTTAGTGCCACCCCCAGGGCCCCAGCATTTT.

The CDR3 here is CASSRGGHTDTQYF. As DNA, the CDR3 is TGTGCCAGCAGCCGCGGGGGGCACACAGATACGCAGTATTTT. J is TRBJ2-3 and V is TRBV7-2; 8 bases are a match to TRBD2. The V gene end was trimmed by 5 bases and the J gene end by 2 bases; junction bases not matched to a gene: 3. Germline V gene lookup returns CDR1 SGHTA and CDR2 FQGNSA. The CDR3 is 14 amino acids.

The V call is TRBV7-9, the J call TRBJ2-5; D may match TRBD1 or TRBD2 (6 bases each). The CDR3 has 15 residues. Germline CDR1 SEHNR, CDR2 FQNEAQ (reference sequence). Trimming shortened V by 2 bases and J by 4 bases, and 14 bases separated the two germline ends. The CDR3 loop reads CASSLRGRSLETQYF. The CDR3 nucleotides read TGTGCCAGCAGCTTACGGGGGCGGAGCCTAGAGACCCAGTACTTC. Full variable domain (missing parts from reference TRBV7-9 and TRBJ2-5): DTGVSQNPRHKITKRGQNVTFRCDPISEHNRLYWYRQTLGQGPEFLTYFQNEAQLEKSRLLSDRFSAERPKGSFSTLEIQRTEQGDSAMYLCASSLRGRSLETQYFGPGTRLLVL.

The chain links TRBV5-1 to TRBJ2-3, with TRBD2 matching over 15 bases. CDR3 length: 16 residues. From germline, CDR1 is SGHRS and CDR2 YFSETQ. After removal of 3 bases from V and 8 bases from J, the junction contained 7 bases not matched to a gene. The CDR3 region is CASSSNPGLAGGTQYF. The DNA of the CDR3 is TGCGCCAGCAGCTCAAACCCGGGACTAGCGGGGGGTACGCAGTATTTT.